This T cell receptor beta chain is from a study of regulatory T cells in long-lasting Graves disease (TCRdb year 2021). Looking at the study overall: In the newly diagnosed Graves' disease group, patients had been taking antithyroid drugs for less than 3 months. TCR sequencing covered approximately 13 persistent and 20 or so newly diagnosed Graves' disease patients, around 35 samples in total. This study used TCR sequencing and RNA sequencing of peripheral blood to compare persistent Graves' disease patients against newly diagnosed Graves' disease patients. The study took place in China and was registered as a clinical trial.

The method was multiplex PCR. The instrument was an Illumina HiSeq 4000. TCR beta libraries were built with iRepertoire HTBI primers and Arm-PCR amplification of CDR3 regions. PCR products were gel purified before sequencing. The paper's data handling went like this. Gene usage analysis of CDR3 amino acid clonotypes relied on the roughly 60 TRBV and 13 to 15 TRBJ segments identified across samples. Filtered high-quality paired reads were merged into contigs using COPE and FqMerger. Contigs were aligned with BLAST to IMGT TRBV, TRBD and TRBJ reference genes, and CDR3 was defined per IMGT. Highly expanded clones were defined as clonotypes with a frequency above 0.1%. Repertoire diversity was measured by Shannon entropy, and V-J evenness by the Gini coefficient. Public clonotypes were defined as clonotypes shared by more than one individual. TCRdb reworked the public reads: Q25 trimming with fastp, MiXCR clone assembly, productive beta chains retained. Each entry is one CDR3 protein sequence, shown with its most common DNA and genes. Clone size and V and J calls follow TCRdb, not the original study. The sample has about 620,000 distinct CDR3 sequences on record, roughly 15% of them singletons. The biggest ten clones account for 15% to 20% of the sample.

Reading the label with the study, this specimen's time point is: newly diagnosed GD, antithyroid drugs for less than 3 months. For both TCR sequencing and RNA sequencing, RNA was extracted from PBMCs in TRIzol. The diagnosis of Graves' disease was made according to American Thyroid Association guidelines. Recruitment of patients was carried out at an endocrinology department in Xi'an, China. From each patient, approximately 9.9 milliliters of peripheral blood was collected into an EDTA anticoagulant tube. Ficoll Paque Plus density gradient separation was used to isolate PBMCs, and no further T cell sorting was done. An Agilent 2100 Bioanalyzer and agarose gel were used to check RNA quality, while a NanoDrop 2000 measured RNA concentration. Points the paper makes about the study in general: Sequencing and analysis were limited to the TCR beta chain. Persistent Graves' disease patients showed lower TCR Shannon entropy and fewer highly expanded clones than newly diagnosed patients, suggesting clonal expansion. The authors acknowledged the small sample size as a limitation that may reduce accuracy. Because the primary lesion, thyroid tissue, could not be accessed, the study looked at peripheral blood alone. TRBV28, TRBJ1-2 and TRBJ2-5 were preferentially used in persistent disease, while TRBV20-1 and TRBJ2-1 were favored in newly diagnosed disease. Persistent patients shared more public clonotypes among themselves (around 3,000) than newly diagnosed patients did (about 970).

To note about this clonotype: Its antigen target is currently unknown. Within one base of it there is no much larger clone, and no base qualities were kept.

The CDR3 goes from the cysteine to the phenylalanine over 15 residues. The CDR3 DNA has 45 bases and is translated from base 1. Looking up the germline V gene yields CDR1 SGHRS and CDR2 YFSETQ. Deletion took 2 bases off V and 2 bases off J, with a span of 13 bases between the germline ends. This sample also belongs to another study, concerning T cells in Graves' hyperthyroidism and ophthalmopathy. Drawing on the second study: Graves' hyperthyroidism was defined as stable when no progression to ophthalmopathy occurred over 18 months of follow-up. Hyperthyroidism patients were aged 18 to 65 years and newly diagnosed, with disease duration of less than 2 months. Exclusion was applied to patients with uncontrolled infections, other autoimmune diseases, pregnancy or lactation. Diagnoses were established on the basis of clinical symptoms, serum thyroxine and TRAb, thyroid ultrasound, and orbital computed tomography. A first-round RT-PCR of the TCR CDR3 used the HTBI primer set with the Qiagen OneStep RT-PCR kit. Most expanded thyroid clonotypes (frequency above 0.001) were also detected in blood, a finding suggesting that blood repertoires may reflect thyroid immune responses. A model built on a 13 V-J signature distinguished ophthalmopathy from stable hyperthyroidism, reaching 87.88% sensitivity and 81.08% specificity in cross-validation and 80%/75% in testing. In validation, the model predicted progression to ophthalmopathy with about 71% sensitivity and approximately 72% specificity, a median of 6.5 months before onset. To identify TCR V-J signatures that set the groups apart, the researchers used a discovery cohort of about a hundred patients, made up of about 44 with Graves' ophthalmopathy and some 56 with stable Graves' hyperthyroidism. Prospective prediction of ophthalmopathy was tested in an independent validation cohort consisting of 18 hyperthyroidism patients and around 16 patients who later progressed to ophthalmopathy. The 75 to 100 discovery patients were randomly divided into training and test sets at a 7:3 ratio. Thyroid tissue and blood T-cell repertoires from about 6 Graves' hyperthyroidism patients were also compared in the study. After sampling, hyperthyroidism patients received methimazole starting at 30 mg daily, and ophthalmopathy patients received high-dose intravenous methylprednisolone. A second multiplex PCR round built the libraries, followed by size selection and purification. Libraries were sequenced paired-end with 100 bp reads on an Illumina HiSeq2000. SOAPnuke was used to process the raw data, throwing out any read that contained adapters or uncalled bases, had a mean Phred below 15, or lacked an exact constant-primer or identifier match. High-quality paired reads were merged with COPE v1.2.5, and unique nucleotide sequences were defined as clonotypes. MiTCR v1.1 was used to align the clonotypes against IMGT TRBV, TRBD and TRBJ reference segments. The analysis was restricted to V-J combinations with a frequency above 0.0001, which together covered approximately 99% of the repertoires. The TCS score was defined as the ratio of F50 (clonal expansion) to E x V (chaos), calculated using BLOSUM62-based TCRdist between CDR3 peptides within each V-J. Welch's t-statistics and random forest reduced around 510 V-J features to 13, which were used in a naive Bayes classifier (R e1071). No statistical method was used to set the sample size in advance, and investigators knew the group allocation. The paper describes TCR Vbeta CDR3 sequencing of 140 or so peripheral blood samples, made up of about 41 ophthalmopathy patients, some 76 hyperthyroidism patients and roughly 17 progressor patients.

The V and J segments used are TRBV5-1 and TRBJ2-5; the best D guess is TRBD2, with 5 bases matching. Sample: peripheral blood mononuclear cells (PBMCs), taken at new diagnosis, from a patient treated with antithyroid drugs. This receptor was obtained from a woman aged 30 to 39 with Graves disease. Donor details come from another sample of the same person, matched by shared clones. The base sequence is TGCGCCAGCAGCTTCAATCAGAGGGAACAAGAGACCCAGTACTTC. The encoded protein is CASSFNQREQETQYF. Supplemented by the reference TRBV5-1 and TRBJ2-5 proteins around the CDR3, the complete variable domain is KAGVTQTPRYLIKTRGQQVTLSCSPISGHRSVSWYQQTPGQGLQFLFEYFSETQRNKGNFPGRFSGRQFSNSRSEMNVSTLELGDSALYLCASSFNQREQETQYFGPGTRLLVL.